This T cell receptor (beta chain) appears in the sequencing data of a study of CXCR3-negative and CXCR3-positive naive CD8 T cells. General study findings and limits: The authors found comparable surface CD5 between naive subsets and inferred TCR strength from TRB CDR3 properties. CXCR3 expression partially decreased after cryopreservation; most assays used fresh PBMCs.

UMI-labeled 5' RACE TRB cDNA libraries were prepared from the cells. TCRdb reprocessed the 5' RACE reads and reports one entry per CDR3 protein, with no DNA. This sample lists about 90,000 distinct CDR3 sequences; its ten largest clones have 0.95% to 1.4%. CDR3 length: 14 amino acids. Germline V gene lookup returns CDR1 MGHRA and CDR2 YSYEKL. Subsets of CD8+ T cells were each sorted in triplicate at 270,000 or so cells apiece. Cells classed as naive CD8+ T cells were CD45RO-CCR7+CD27+CD95-. A remark on this clonotype: Its cognate antigen is unknown.

Sequenced: naive CXCR3- CD8+ T cells from blood. Subset denoted: CD45RO-CCR7+CD27+CD95- naive CD8+ T cells lacking CXCR3 (TNR3-). This clonotype was sampled from a human donor in good health. Some clones in this sample may be carry-over from other donors' samples. The chain employs TRBV4-1 and TRBJ1-1. The CDR3 spells CASSQGVLNTEAFF.